This T cell receptor (beta chain) was retrieved from a study of cytomegalovirus exposure and HLA in healthy donors. Study findings and constraints: Some segments of the V type, notably TRBV6-2 and TRBV6-3, were excluded as indistinguishable.

On this clone: No antigen is known for it.

The PCR contained 60 Vbeta and 13 Jbeta primers. Method: immunoSEQ multiplex PCR; TCRdb's copy keeps in-frame clones and lacks some. Of 82,000 or so clones in the sample, around 76% were seen once. The CDR3 loop spans 16 amino acids. Germline values: CDR1 MNHEY, CDR2 SMNVEV (reference sequence). Trimming removed 4 bases from V and 7 bases from J; junction bases left unmatched: 12. This chain joins TRBV27 and TRBJ2-7; TRBD1 matches at 11 bases. This clonotype was sampled from a woman aged 45-59 years in good health and CMV-seropositive. The specimen sequenced was PBMCs. CDR3 sequence: CASSSRGTGGSEEQYF. CDR3 DNA sequence: TGTGCCAGCAGTTCGAGGGGGACAGGGGGATCAGAGGAGCAGTACTTC.